This T cell receptor (beta chain) was profiled in a study of blood T cell repertoires in COVID-19. For the study at large: Specimens from acute and convalescent COVID-19 originated in the United States, Italy and Spain.

This CDR3 contains 15 residues. Germline CDR1 reads MNHEY; CDR2 reads SMNVEV (reference sequence). V was pared by 6 bases and J by 0 bases, with 12 bases between. Sequencing used immunoSEQ multiplex PCR; TCRdb keeps in-frame clones, though not all of them. The data contain 200,000 to 250,000 clones, around 84% of them singletons. There are a few counts of this clone. This receptor was taken from a man in his fifties who had recovered from COVID-19. The sequencing input was peripheral blood. This sequence joins TRBV27 and TRBJ1-3; TRBD1 might be the D (5 bases). The CDR3 sequence: CASRPQGLSGNTIYF. The CDR3, as DNA: TGTGCCAGCAGACCCCAGGGCCTCTCTGGAAACACCATATATTTT.